These 29 T cell receptor beta chains were all obtained from the same sample, sequenced in a study of blood T cell repertoires in COVID-19. Here immunoSEQ multiplex PCR was the method, and the copy in TCRdb shows in-frame clones only, minus some. The data contain over 70,000 clones, 70% to 85% of them seen just once; the ten biggest clones take up 3.5% to 5%. Sequences were obtained from peripheral blood. These receptor sequences come from a woman aged 55-70 years with acute or convalescent COVID-19.

The rearrangement links TRBV9 to TRBJ2-3; 8 positions agree with TRBD1. CDR3 size: 15 residues. Looked up from germline, CDR1 is SGDLS and CDR2 is YYNGEE. The trim removed 4 bases at V and 2 bases at J, leaving 6 bases unmatched. The CDR3, as DNA: TGTGCCAGCAGCAGAAGACAGGGGAACACAGATACGCAGTATTTT. Residues: CASSRRQGNTDTQYF.

V and J are TRBV11-2 and TRBJ1-2; the match to TRBD1 covers 7 bases. The CDR3 contains 15 residues. Germline loops: CDR1 SGHAT, CDR2 FQNNGV. The V gene end was trimmed by 1 base and the J gene end by 2 bases; junction bases not matched to a gene: 4. The CDR3 loop reads CASSLGQGVNYGYTF. CDR3 nucleotides: TGTGCCAGCAGCTTAGGGCAGGGGGTGAACTATGGCTACACCTTC.

This clone was recorded once. The J gene is TRBJ1-2, the V gene TRBV7-2, with D tentatively TRBD1 (6 bases). V shed 4 bases and J shed 3 bases, with 9 bases lying between them. Germline values: CDR1 SGHTA, CDR2 FQGNSA. This CDR3 is 13 amino acids long. CDR3 sequence (DNA): TGTGCCAGCAGCTCAAGGACAGACTATGGCTACACCTTC. This translates into CASSSRTDYGYTF.

This rearrangement joins TRBV13 to TRBJ2-5; 16 bases align to TRBD2. V shed 4 bases and J 4 bases; nucleotides not matched to a gene: 3. The V gene's germline CDR1 is PRHDT and CDR2 FYEKMQ (reference sequence). The CDR3 is made up of 16 amino acids. The CDR3 nucleotides are TGTGCCAGCAGCTACGGGACTAGCGGGGGGGGAGAGACCCAGTACTTC. Encoded protein: CASSYGTSGGGETQYF. Variable domain in full (rest from reference TRBV13 and TRBJ2-5): AAGVIQSPRHLIKEKRETATLKCYPIPRHDTVYWYQQGPGQDPQFLISFYEKMQSDKGSIPDRFSAQQFSDYHSELNMSSLELGDSALYFCASSYGTSGGGETQYFGPGTRLLVL.

The V call is TRBV3-1 (or the pseudogene TRBV3-2), the J call TRBJ2-3, with TRBD2 identical over 7 bases. Germline CDR1 and CDR2: LGHDT and YNNKEL (reference sequence). V lost 4 bases to trimming and J lost 3 bases; unmatched junction nucleotides: 10. The CDR3 is made up of 16 amino acids. The CDR3, as DNA: TGTGCCAGCAGCCCTTGGCGGGAGAGTCGAACAGATACGCAGTATTTT. This translates into CASSPWRESRTDTQYF.

The chain employs TRBV3-1 (or the pseudogene TRBV3-2) and TRBJ1-1; D is unresolved. Looked up from germline, CDR1 is LGHDT and CDR2 is YNNKEL (reference sequence). Trimming stripped 4 bases from V and 5 bases from J, with 14 bases between. There are 14 residues in the CDR3. CDR3 sequence: CASSRSPPVTEAFF. The DNA of the CDR3 is TGTGCCAGCAGCCGATCTCCTCCAGTAACTGAAGCTTTCTTT.

The CDR3 is CSASTGFSGNTIYF. CDR3 sequence (DNA): TGCAGTGCTAGTACAGGGTTCTCTGGAAACACCATATATTTT. This rearrangement joins TRBV20-1 to TRBJ1-3, with a weak D call TRBD1 (6 bases). The V end lost 3 bases, the J end lost 0 bases, and 9 bases lay between the germline ends. CDR3 length: 14 amino acids. Germline assignment: CDR1 DFQATT and CDR2 SNEGSKA (reference sequence).

The chain carries TRBV10-3 and TRBJ1-1; D uncertain. V dropped 3 bases and J dropped 1 base, with 6 bases sitting between them. CDR1 is ENHRY, CDR2 SYGVKD, per germline. The CDR3 spans 13 residues. CDR3 region: CAISDNGNTEAFF. The CDR3 nucleotides read TGTGCCATCAGTGATAACGGGAACACTGAAGCTTTCTTT.

This clone has more than one count but fewer than ten. The chain couples TRBV3-1 (or the pseudogene TRBV3-2) to TRBJ2-3, with 8 positions matching TRBD1. V shed 6 bases, J shed 2 bases, and the junction held 13 bases outside the gene matches. This CDR3 is built from 17 residues. The germline CDR1 and CDR2 sequences are LGHDT and YNNKEL (reference sequence). Here the CDR3 reads CASRLGQQGADTDTQYF. For the CDR3, the DNA is TGTGCCAGCAGACTAGGCCAGCAGGGGGCGGACACAGATACGCAGTATTTT.

The chain combines TRBV30 with TRBJ1-5; 9 bases are shared with TRBD1. The CDR3 has 14 residues. Per the germline V gene, CDR1 is GTSNPN and CDR2 is SVGIG (reference sequence). J gave up 2 bases and V 3 bases, and 2 bases lay outside the gene matches. The CDR3 loop is CAWSRTGGNQPQHF. The CDR3 DNA is TGTGCCTGGAGCCGGACAGGGGGCAATCAGCCCCAGCATTTT.

Only a few counts were recorded for this clone. The chain employs TRBV14 and TRBJ2-3, with D maybe TRBD2 (5 bases). The V and J ends lost 2 bases and 14 bases respectively, with 17 bases between them. Germline CDR1 SGHDN, CDR2 FVKESK. The CDR3 runs to 13 residues. CDR3 sequence (DNA): TGTGCCAGCAGCCAAAATATACTAGTGAGTCGGTATTTT. This codes for CASSQNILVSRYF.

The count of this clone is one. The chain employs TRBV27 and TRBJ2-5, with 11 bases matching TRBD2. The CDR3 is 16 residues long. The junction had 9 bases not matched to a gene; V was cut back by 6 bases and J by 3 bases. In germline, CDR1 is MNHEY, CDR2 SMNVEV (reference sequence). The CDR3 DNA reads as TGTGCCAGCAGCCCCCGGACGGGACTAGCGGAAGAGACCCAGTACTTC. It encodes CASSPRTGLAEETQYF.

The CDR3: CASSQEGLAGANVLTF. The CDR3 coding sequence is TGTGCCAGCAGCCAAGAAGGACTAGCTGGGGCCAACGTCCTGACTTTC. The chain carries TRBV4-2 and TRBJ2-6; 7 bases line up with TRBD2. With 0 bases clipped from V and 2 bases from J, the junction kept 1 base outside the gene matches. The CDR3 is made up of 16 amino acids. CDR1 and CDR2 from the germline V gene are LGHNA and YNFKEQ.

This rearrangement joins TRBV3-1 (or the pseudogene TRBV3-2) to TRBJ1-1, with 7 nucleotides matching TRBD1. The ends lost 4 bases at V and 1 base at J; junction bases unmatched: 3. In germline, CDR1 is LGHDT, CDR2 YNNKEL (reference sequence). CDR3 length: 14 residues. Here the CDR3 reads CASSRWTGNTEAFF. As DNA, the CDR3 is TGTGCCAGCAGCCGGTGGACAGGGAACACTGAAGCTTTCTTT.

V and J are TRBV6-4 and TRBJ1-1, with 9 nucleotides matching TRBD1. With 6 bases clipped from V and 4 bases from J, the junction kept 24 bases outside the gene matches. Germline lookup yields CDR1 MRHNA and CDR2 SNTAGT. This CDR3 contains 20 residues. The CDR3 sequence is CASSGQDRGSRLLVGTEAFF. The CDR3, as DNA: TGTGCCAGCAGCGGACAGGACAGGGGAAGTCGTCTGTTAGTTGGCACTGAAGCTTTCTTT.

V gene TRBV19 combines with J gene TRBJ1-2; TRBD1 might be the D (6 bases). V shed 3 bases and J shed 7 bases, with 15 bases lying between them. This CDR3 spans 14 amino acids. Germline V CDR1 and CDR2: LNHDA, SQIVND (reference sequence). The CDR3 coding sequence is TGTGCCAGTAGTATTGTCCAACAGGGTGTTGGCTACACCTTC. Translating gives CASSIVQQGVGYTF.

CDR3 nucleotide sequence: TGTGCCAGCAGCCGGGACAACGTTAAGACCGGGGAGCTGTTTTTT. Residues: CASSRDNVKTGELFF. V usage is TRBV6-5 and J usage is TRBJ2-2; tentatively, D is TRBD1 (6 bases). The V gene's germline CDR1 is MNHEY and CDR2 SVGAGI. Between the trimmed V and J ends, which lost 6 bases and 5 bases, there was a span of 16 bases. The CDR3 has 15 residues.

This chain joins TRBV5-1 and TRBJ1-1; TRBD1 matches at 8 bases. Trimming at V came to 3 bases and at J to 8 bases, leaving 15 bases not matched to a gene. The CDR3 loop spans 16 amino acids. Germline V gene data show CDR1 as SGHRS and CDR2 as YFSETQ. The CDR3 DNA reads TGCGCCAGCAGCTCCTCTATCGTCCCGGGACAGGTCGAAGCTTTCTTT. Translated: CASSSSIVPGQVEAFF. Together with reference TRBV5-1 and TRBJ1-1, the CDR3 gives the full variable domain: KAGVTQTPRYLIKTRGQQVTLSCSPISGHRSVSWYQQTPGQGLQFLFEYFSETQRNKGNFPGRFSGRQFSNSRSEMNVSTLELGDSALYLCASSSSIVPGQVEAFFGQGTRLTVV.

The J gene is TRBJ2-3, the V gene TRBV7-3, with a tentative D call TRBD1 (6 bases). The CDR3 loop spans 15 amino acids. Deletions cut 5 bases from V and 0 bases from J, with 12 bases between. CDR1 is SGHTA and CDR2 is FQGTGA in the germline V gene. CDR3 sequence: CASSPDRSSTDTQYF. The CDR3 DNA is TGTGCCAGCAGCCCGGACAGATCTAGCACAGATACGCAGTATTTT.

J is TRBJ2-1 and V is TRBV11-2; 9 bases line up with TRBD2. Germline CDR1 reads SGHAT; CDR2 reads FQNNGV. CDR3 length: 18 residues. The V segment lost 4 bases and the J segment 6 bases; nucleotides outside the gene matches: 16. CDR3 in amino acids: CASSSLRGVREGLNEQFF. Here the CDR3 DNA reads TGTGCCAGCAGCTCCCTACGTGGTGTGCGGGAGGGACTCAATGAGCAGTTCTTC.

The rearrangement links TRBV28 to TRBJ1-6; a possible D gene is TRBD1 (5 bases). Germline CDR1 MDHEN, CDR2 SYDVKM. The CDR3 length is 13 residues. Trimming took 4 bases from V and 5 from J, leaving 6 bases between them. In nucleotides, the CDR3 is TGTGCCAGCAGTTACAGGCATAATTCACCCCTCCACTTT. This codes for CASSYRHNSPLHF.

Remarks on this clone: The junction differs from germline at one of its ends, possibly a read error. The gene calls are TRBV2 and TRBJ1-3; 7 positions agree with TRBD1. This CDR3 is 16 amino acids long. CDR1 is SNHLY, CDR2 FYNNEI, per germline. The CDR3 nucleotides read TGTGCCAGCAGCGAAGGCAGGGGGAACTCTGGAAACACCATATATTTT. It codes for CASSEGRGNSGNTIYF.

In regard to this clone: Mismatch with germline at one junction end may stem from a read error. V is TRBV5-1 and J is TRBJ1-2; 7 nucleotides align to TRBD1. Germline V lookup: CDR1 SGHRS, CDR2 YFSETQ. The CDR3 loop spans 14 amino acids. CDR3 sequence (DNA): TGCGCCAGCAGCTTGGACGGACAGGCTAGAGGGCTAAACTTC. Translation: CASSLDGQARGLNF.

The rearrangement joins TRBV6-2 or TRBV6-3 to TRBJ1-1; tentative D call: TRBD1 (6 bases). This CDR3 is built from 14 residues. The germline gives CDR1 MNHEY, CDR2 SVGEGT. Trimming shortened V by 5 bases and J by 5 bases, and 15 bases separated the two germline ends. CDR3 bases: TGTGCCAGCAGTGACCCAGGGGCGCGAACTGAAGCTTTCTTT. Encoded protein: CASSDPGARTEAFF.

This chain connects TRBV24-1 to TRBJ2-1, with 8 bases that match TRBD2. This CDR3 has 14 residues. J gave up 8 bases and V 1 base, and 3 bases lay outside the gene matches. The V gene's germline CDR1 is KGHDR and CDR2 SFDVKD. CDR3 DNA sequence: TGTGCCACCAGTGATTTAGCGACTAGCGATGAGCAGTTCTTC. Translation: CATSDLATSDEQFF.

The chain couples TRBV5-4 to TRBJ1-2, with TRBD1 matching over 9 bases. V lost 2 bases to trimming and J lost 4 bases; unmatched junction nucleotides: 9. The CDR3 length is 16 residues. Germline V gives CDR1 SGHNT, CDR2 YYREEE (reference sequence). The CDR3 region has the DNA TGTGCCAGCAGCTTAGGGACAGGGAGTTATGGCTATGGCTACACCTTC. Amino acid sequence: CASSLGTGSYGYGYTF.

The chain has TRBV5-1 and TRBJ2-7; 9 bases agree with TRBD2. Per germline, CDR1 SGHRS and CDR2 YFSETQ. The CDR3 consists of 15 residues. Losses at the gene ends were 2 bases for V and 1 base for J; bases not matched to a gene: 4. The CDR3 DNA follows: TGCGCCAGCAGCTTAACTAGCGGGCCATCCTACGAGCAGTACTTC. Its protein product is CASSLTSGPSYEQYF.

The sample holds a few counts of this clone. The chain carries TRBV9 and TRBJ2-5; no clear D. The CDR3 length is 14 residues. Germline V lookup: CDR1 SGDLS, CDR2 YYNGEE. V lost 2 bases and J lost 1, with 9 bases in between. CDR3 coding DNA: TGTGCCAGCAGCGTGAACAGTCTCCAAGAGACCCAGTACTTC. Encoded protein: CASSVNSLQETQYF.

The chain links TRBV6-1 to TRBJ1-5; TRBD1 aligns across 8 bases. The CDR3 loop spans 15 amino acids. The J segment lost 2 bases and the V segment lost 1 base, leaving 1 base of the junction unmatched. Per germline, CDR1 MNHNS and CDR2 SASEGT. The CDR3 loop reads CASSEEDRGNQPQHF. In DNA, the CDR3 is TGTGCCAGCAGTGAAGAGGACAGGGGCAATCAGCCCCAGCATTTT.